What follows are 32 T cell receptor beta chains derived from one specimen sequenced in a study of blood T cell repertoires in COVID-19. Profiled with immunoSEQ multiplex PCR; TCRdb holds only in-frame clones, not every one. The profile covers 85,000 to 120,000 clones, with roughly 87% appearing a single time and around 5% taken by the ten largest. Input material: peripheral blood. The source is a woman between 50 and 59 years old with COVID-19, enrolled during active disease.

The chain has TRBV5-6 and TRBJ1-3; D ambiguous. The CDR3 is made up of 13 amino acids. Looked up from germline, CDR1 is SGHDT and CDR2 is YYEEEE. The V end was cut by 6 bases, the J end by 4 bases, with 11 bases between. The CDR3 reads CASKRESGNTIYF. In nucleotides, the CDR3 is TGTGCCAGCAAACGGGAAAGCGGAAACACCATATATTTT.

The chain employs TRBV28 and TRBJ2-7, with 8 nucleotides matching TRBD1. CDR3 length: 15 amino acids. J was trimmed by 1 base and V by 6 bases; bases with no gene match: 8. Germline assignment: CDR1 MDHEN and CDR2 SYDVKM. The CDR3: CASRFITGGSYEQYF. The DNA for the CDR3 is TGTGCCAGCAGATTTATCACAGGGGGGTCCTACGAGCAGTACTTC.

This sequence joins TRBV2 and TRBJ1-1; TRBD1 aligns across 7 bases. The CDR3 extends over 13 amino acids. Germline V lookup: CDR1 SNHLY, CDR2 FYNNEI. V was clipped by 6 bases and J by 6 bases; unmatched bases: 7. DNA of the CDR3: TGTGCCAGCAGAGTAGACAGGGATGCTGAAGCTTTCTTT. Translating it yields CASRVDRDAEAFF.

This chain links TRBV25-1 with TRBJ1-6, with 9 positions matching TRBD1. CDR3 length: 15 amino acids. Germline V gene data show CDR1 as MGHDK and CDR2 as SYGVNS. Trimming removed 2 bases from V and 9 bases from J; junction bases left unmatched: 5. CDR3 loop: CASSEPGQGFSPLHF. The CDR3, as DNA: TGTGCCAGCAGTGAACCGGGACAGGGTTTTTCACCCCTCCACTTT.

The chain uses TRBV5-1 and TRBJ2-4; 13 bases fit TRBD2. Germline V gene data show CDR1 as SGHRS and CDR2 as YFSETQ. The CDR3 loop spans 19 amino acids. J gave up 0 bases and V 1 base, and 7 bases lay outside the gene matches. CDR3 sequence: CASSLRATSGGTAKNIQYF. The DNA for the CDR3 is TGCGCCAGCAGCTTGAGGGCGACTAGCGGGGGGACAGCCAAAAACATTCAGTACTTC.

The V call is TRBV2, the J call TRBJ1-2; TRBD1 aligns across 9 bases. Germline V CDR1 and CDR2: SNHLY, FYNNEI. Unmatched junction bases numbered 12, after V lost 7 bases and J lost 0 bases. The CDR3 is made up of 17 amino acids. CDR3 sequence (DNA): TGTGCCAGCACCCCCCGACAGGGGGTAAATACTAACTATGGCTACACCTTC. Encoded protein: CASTPRQGVNTNYGYTF. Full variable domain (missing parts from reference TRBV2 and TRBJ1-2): EPEVTQTPSHQVTQMGQEVILRCVPISNHLYFYWYRQILGQKVEFLVSFYNNEISEKSEIFDDQFSVERPDGSNFTLKIRSTKLEDSAMYFCASTPRQGVNTNYGYTFGSGTRLTVV.

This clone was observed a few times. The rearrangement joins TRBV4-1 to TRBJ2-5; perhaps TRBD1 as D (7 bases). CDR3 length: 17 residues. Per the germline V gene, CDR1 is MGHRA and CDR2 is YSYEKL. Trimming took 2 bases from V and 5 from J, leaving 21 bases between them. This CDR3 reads CASSQTFRGAVRETQYF. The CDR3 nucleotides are TGCGCCAGCAGCCAAACATTCAGGGGGGCGGTACGGGAGACCCAGTACTTC.

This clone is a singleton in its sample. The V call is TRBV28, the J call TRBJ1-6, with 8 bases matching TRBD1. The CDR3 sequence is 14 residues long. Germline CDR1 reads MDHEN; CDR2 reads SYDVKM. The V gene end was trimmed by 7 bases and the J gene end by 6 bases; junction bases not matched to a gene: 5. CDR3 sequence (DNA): TGTGCCAGCAAGTTAGACAGGGGTAATTCACCCCTCCACTTT. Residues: CASKLDRGNSPLHF. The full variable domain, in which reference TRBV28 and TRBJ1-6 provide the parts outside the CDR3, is DVKVTQSSRYLVKRTGEKVFLECVQDMDHENMFWYRQDPGLGLRLIYFSYDVKMKEKGDIPEGYSVSREKKERFSLILESASTNQTSMYLCASKLDRGNSPLHFGNGTRLTVT.

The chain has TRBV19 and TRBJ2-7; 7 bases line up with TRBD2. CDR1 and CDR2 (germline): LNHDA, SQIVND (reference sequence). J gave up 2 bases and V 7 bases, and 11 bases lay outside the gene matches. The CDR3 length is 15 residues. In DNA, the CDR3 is TGTGCCAGTACGATTGGGGGGGGACCCACCTACGAGCAGTACTTC. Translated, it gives CASTIGGGPTYEQYF.

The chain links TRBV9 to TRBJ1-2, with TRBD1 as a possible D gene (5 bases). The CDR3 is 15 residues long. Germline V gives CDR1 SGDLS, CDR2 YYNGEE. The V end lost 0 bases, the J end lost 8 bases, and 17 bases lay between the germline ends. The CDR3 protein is CASSVGMQGGFGYTF. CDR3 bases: TGTGCCAGCAGCGTAGGAATGCAGGGCGGTTTCGGCTACACCTTC.

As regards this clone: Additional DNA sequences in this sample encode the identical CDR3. CDR3 in DNA: TGTGCCAGCAGTTACTCGGAGGATAACACTGAAGCTTTCTTT. The encoded protein is CASSYSEDNTEAFF. The V gene is TRBV6-6, the J gene TRBJ1-1; D is undetermined. V was shortened by 0 bases and J by 2 bases, with 7 bases between the two germline ends. The CDR3 totals 14 residues. The germline gives CDR1 MNHNY, CDR2 SVGAGI (reference sequence).

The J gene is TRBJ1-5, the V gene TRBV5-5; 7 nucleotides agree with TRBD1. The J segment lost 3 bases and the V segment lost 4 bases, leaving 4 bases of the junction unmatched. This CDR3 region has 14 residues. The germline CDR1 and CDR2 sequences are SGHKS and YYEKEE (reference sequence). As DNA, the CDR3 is TGTGCCAGCAGCCAACAGGGGCTCAATCAGCCCCAGCATTTT. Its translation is CASSQQGLNQPQHF.

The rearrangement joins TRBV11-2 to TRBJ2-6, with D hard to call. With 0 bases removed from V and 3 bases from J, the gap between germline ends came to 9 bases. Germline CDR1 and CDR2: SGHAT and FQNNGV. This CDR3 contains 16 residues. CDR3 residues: CASSLDSRGGANVLTF. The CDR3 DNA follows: TGTGCCAGCAGCTTAGATTCGCGTGGTGGGGCCAACGTCCTGACTTTC.

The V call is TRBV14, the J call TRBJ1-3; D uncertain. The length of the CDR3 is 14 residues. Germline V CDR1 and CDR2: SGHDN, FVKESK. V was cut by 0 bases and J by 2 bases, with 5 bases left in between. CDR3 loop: CASSQDVAGNTIYF. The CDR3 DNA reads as TGTGCCAGCAGCCAAGATGTAGCTGGAAACACCATATATTTT.

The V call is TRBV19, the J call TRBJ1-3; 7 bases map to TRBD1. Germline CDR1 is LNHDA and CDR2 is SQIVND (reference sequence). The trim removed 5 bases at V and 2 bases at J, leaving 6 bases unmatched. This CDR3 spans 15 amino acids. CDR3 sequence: CASSSTGAAGNTIYF. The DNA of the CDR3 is TGTGCCAGTAGTTCCACAGGGGCAGCTGGAAACACCATATATTTT.

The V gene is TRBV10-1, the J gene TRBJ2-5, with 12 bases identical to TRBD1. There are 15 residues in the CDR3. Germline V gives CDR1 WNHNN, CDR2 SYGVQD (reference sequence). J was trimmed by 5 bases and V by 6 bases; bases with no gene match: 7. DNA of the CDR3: TGCGCCAGCAGCGACGGGACAGGGGGCCGGGAGACCCAGTACTTC. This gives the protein CASSDGTGGRETQYF.

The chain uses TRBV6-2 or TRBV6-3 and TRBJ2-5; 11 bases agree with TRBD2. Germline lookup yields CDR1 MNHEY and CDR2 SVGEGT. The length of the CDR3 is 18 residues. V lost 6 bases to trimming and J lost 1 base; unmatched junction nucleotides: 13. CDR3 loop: CASSFAAWTSGPQETQYF. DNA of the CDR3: TGTGCCAGCAGCTTTGCCGCCTGGACTAGCGGGCCCCAAGAGACCCAGTACTTC.

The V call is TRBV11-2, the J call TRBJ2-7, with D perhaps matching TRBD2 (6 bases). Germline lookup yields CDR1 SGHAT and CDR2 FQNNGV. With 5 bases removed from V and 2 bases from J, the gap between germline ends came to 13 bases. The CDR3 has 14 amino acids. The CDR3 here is CASSRAAGTYEQYF. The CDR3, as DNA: TGTGCCAGCAGCCGGGCGGCGGGAACCTACGAGCAGTACTTC.

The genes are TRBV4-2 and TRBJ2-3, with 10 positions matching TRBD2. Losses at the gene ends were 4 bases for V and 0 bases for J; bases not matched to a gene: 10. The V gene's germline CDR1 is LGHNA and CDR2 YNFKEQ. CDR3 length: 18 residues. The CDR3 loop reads CASSPRTSGVPSTDTQYF. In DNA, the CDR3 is TGTGCCAGCAGCCCCCGAACTAGCGGGGTCCCTAGCACAGATACGCAGTATTTT.

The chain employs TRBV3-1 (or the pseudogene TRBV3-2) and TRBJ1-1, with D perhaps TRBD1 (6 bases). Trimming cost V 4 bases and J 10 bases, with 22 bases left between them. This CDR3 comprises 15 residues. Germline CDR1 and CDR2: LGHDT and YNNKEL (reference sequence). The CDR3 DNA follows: TGTGCCAGCAGCCCTCTTAGGACAGACCCCCTTGGAGCTTTCTTT. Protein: CASSPLRTDPLGAFF.

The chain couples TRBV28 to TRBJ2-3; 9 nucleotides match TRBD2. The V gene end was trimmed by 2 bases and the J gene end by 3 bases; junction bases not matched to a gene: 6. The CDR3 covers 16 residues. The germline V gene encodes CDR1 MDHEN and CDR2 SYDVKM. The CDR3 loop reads CASSLTRGGATDTQYF. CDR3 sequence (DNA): TGTGCCAGCAGTTTAACTCGCGGGGGGGCAACAGATACGCAGTATTTT. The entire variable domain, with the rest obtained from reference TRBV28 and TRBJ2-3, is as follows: DVKVTQSSRYLVKRTGEKVFLECVQDMDHENMFWYRQDPGLGLRLIYFSYDVKMKEKGDIPEGYSVSREKKERFSLILESASTNQTSMYLCASSLTRGGATDTQYFGPGTRLTVL.

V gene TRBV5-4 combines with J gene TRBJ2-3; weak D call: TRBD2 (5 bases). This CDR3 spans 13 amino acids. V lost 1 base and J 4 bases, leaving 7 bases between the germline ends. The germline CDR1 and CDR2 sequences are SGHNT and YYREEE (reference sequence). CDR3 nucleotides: TGTGCCAGCAGCTTGCCCGGGGCAGATACGCAGTATTTT. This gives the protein CASSLPGADTQYF.

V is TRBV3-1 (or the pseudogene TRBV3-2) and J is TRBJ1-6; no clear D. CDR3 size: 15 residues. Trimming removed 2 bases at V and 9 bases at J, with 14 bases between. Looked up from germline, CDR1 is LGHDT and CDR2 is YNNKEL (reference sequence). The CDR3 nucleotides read TGTGCCAGCAGCCAAATCTCCGGGATTGGTTCACCCCTCCACTTT. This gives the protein CASSQISGIGSPLHF.

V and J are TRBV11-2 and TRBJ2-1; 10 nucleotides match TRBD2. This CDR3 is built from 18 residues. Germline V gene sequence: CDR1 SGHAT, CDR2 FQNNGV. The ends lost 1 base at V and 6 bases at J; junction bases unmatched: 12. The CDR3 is CASSLVRLAGLRGNEQFF. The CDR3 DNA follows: TGTGCCAGCAGCTTAGTTCGACTAGCGGGTCTAAGGGGCAATGAGCAGTTCTTC.

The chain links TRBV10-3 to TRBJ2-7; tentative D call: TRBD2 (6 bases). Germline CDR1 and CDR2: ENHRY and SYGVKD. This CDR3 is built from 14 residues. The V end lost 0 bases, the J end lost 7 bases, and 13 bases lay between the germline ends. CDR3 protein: CAISESMAGREQYF. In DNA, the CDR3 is TGTGCCATCAGTGAGTCGATGGCAGGGAGGGAGCAGTACTTC.

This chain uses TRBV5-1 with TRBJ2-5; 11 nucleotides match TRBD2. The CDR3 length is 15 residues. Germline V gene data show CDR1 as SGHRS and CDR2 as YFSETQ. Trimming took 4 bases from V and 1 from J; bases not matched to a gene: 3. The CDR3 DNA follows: TGCGCCAGCAGCCGTGGGACTAGCGGCCAAGAGACCCAGTACTTC. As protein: CASSRGTSGQETQYF.

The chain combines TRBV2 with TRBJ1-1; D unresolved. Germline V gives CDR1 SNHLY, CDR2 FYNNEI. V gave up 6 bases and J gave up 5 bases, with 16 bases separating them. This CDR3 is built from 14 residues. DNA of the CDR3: TGTGCCAGCAGGTTAGACGGATCGGGAACTGAAGCTTTCTTT. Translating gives CASRLDGSGTEAFF.

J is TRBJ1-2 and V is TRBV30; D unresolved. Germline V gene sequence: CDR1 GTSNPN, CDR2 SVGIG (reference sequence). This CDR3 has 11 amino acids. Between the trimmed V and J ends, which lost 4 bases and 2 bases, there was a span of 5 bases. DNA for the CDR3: TGTGCCTGGACGGGGAACTATGGCTACACCTTC. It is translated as CAWTGNYGYTF.

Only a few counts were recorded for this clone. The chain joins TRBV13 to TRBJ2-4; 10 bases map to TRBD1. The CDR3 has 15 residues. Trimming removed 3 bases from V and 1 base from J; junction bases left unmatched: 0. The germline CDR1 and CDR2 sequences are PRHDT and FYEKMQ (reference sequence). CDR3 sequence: CASSLDRGAKNIQYF. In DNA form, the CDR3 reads TGTGCCAGCAGCTTGGACAGGGGGGCCAAAAACATTCAGTACTTC.

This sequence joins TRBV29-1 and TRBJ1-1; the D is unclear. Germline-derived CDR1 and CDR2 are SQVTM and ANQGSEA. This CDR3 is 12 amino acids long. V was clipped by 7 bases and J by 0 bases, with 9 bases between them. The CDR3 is CSAVSLNTEAFF. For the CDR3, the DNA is TGCAGCGCCGTAAGCCTGAACACTGAAGCTTTCTTT.

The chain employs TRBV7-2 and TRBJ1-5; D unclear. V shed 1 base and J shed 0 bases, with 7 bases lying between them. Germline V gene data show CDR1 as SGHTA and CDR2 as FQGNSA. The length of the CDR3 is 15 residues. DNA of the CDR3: TGTGCCAGCAGCTTAGGCACTTATAGCAATCAGCCCCAGCATTTT. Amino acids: CASSLGTYSNQPQHF.

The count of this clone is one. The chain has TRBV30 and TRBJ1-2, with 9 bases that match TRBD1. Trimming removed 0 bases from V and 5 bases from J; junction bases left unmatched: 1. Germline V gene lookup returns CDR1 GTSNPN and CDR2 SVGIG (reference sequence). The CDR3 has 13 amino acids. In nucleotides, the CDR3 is TGTGCCTGGAGTGTACAGGGGGCGTATGGCTACACCTTC. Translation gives CAWSVQGAYGYTF. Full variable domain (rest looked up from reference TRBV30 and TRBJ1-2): SQTIHQWPATLVQPVGSPLSLECTVEGTSNPNLYWYRQAAGRGLQLLFYSVGIGQISSEVPQNLSASRPQDRQFILSSKKLLLSDSGFYLCAWSVQGAYGYTFGSGTRLTVV.